The entry below gives a single T cell receptor beta chain sequence along with its context. This clonotype came up many times. Its antigen remains undetermined. No clone much larger than this one lies a single base away; base qualities are absent. What the treatment or condition label conveys for this sample: live attenuated yellow fever vaccine strain. PBMCs were isolated from peripheral blood using a standard Ficoll-Paque protocol. CD4 and CD8 T-cell fractions were isolated with Dynabeads CD4 and CD8 positive selection kits. TriZol was used to extract RNA from bulk PBMCs, CD4 and CD8 fractions, and dextramer-positive and dextramer-negative fractions. The data belong to a study of T cells after yellow fever vaccination (dated by TCRdb to the late 2010s). Study-wide context: The SMART-Seq v4 Ultra Low Input RNA kit was used to prepare libraries from fractions with low cell numbers. To track T-cell clones before and after primary and booster YFV17D yellow fever vaccination, bulk TCR alpha and beta repertoires were sequenced longitudinally. The cohort comprised two healthy male donors, one aged 18 to 30 and one aged 30 to 40 years. Blood samples were taken at several timepoints before and after primary and secondary immunization, and bulk PBMC replicates and cell subsets were isolated. Study-level results and caveats: The secondary T-cell response was found to be weaker but faster than the primary response, with a peak reached on day 5 rather than on day 15. Most clones expanded after primary vaccination (96% of CD4 and 88% of CD8) were re-detected after the booster, suggesting that broad memory maintenance occurred. Because abundant contaminating clonotypes from the bulk population could be contained in FACS-sorted repertoires, computational filtering was required. Only two donors were included in the study, so the extent to which the findings can be generalized is limited. A small share of clonotypes occurred in both CD4 and CD8 compartments, likely arising from convergent recombination.

Synthesis of TCR cDNA relied on 5'RACE template switching, a step that introduced a universal primer site along with unique molecular identifiers. Priming for cDNA synthesis came from both the TCR alpha and TCR beta constant segments. Libraries were amplified in two PCR steps, with sample barcodes and sequencing adapters added in the second step. Sequencing of libraries was done on Illumina HiSeq 2500 (2x100 bp) or NovaSeq (2x150 bp). As for the authors' bioinformatics: MIGEC handled demultiplexing of reads and collapsing into UMI consensus sequences, while MiXCR performed V(D)J alignment. Vaccine-responding clonotypes were identified with edgeR using replicate PBMC samples, with FDR below 0.01 and a log2 fold change above 5 up to day 15 being required. CD4 or CD8 identity was assigned to each bulk clonotype according to whether the clonotype was present at higher abundance in the sequenced CD4 repertoire or the sequenced CD8 repertoire. The raw public data were reprocessed by TCRdb itself: fastp quality trimming at Q25, MiXCR clonotype calling, in-frame beta chains only. CDR3 protein duplicates are merged, each entry listing the most common genes and DNA. Clone size and V and J calls follow TCRdb, not the original study. This sample comprises 200,000 to 300,000 distinct CDR3 sequences, more than 6.5% of them detected only once. The top ten hold about 0.95% of the sample.

The specimen comprised CD4+ T cells sorted from PBMCs, sampled on the day of the yellow fever booster vaccination. This TCR was recovered from a man between 25 and 39 years old who received the YFV17D yellow fever vaccine.

The CDR3 region: CASSLWTTNSPLHF. DNA sequence: TGTGCCAGCAGCTTGTGGACGACTAATTCACCCCTCCACTTT. Here the chain combines TRBV5-5 and TRBJ1-6; no D gene is confidently identified. The germline V gene encodes CDR1 SGHKS and CDR2 YYEKEE (reference sequence). Reading from cysteine to phenylalanine, the CDR3 counts 14 amino acids. Of all the DNA, just the CDR3 is kept, 42 bases in frame from base 1. Relative to germline, V is 1 base shorter and J is 6 bases shorter, with 8 bases between their ends. This CDR3, with the reference TRBV5-5 and TRBJ1-6 proteins standing in past its ends, gives the full variable domain DAGVTQSPTHLIKTRGQQVTLRCSPISGHKSVSWYQQVLGQGPQFIFQYYEKEERGRGNFPDRFSARQFPNYSSELNVNALLLGDSALYLCASSLWTTNSPLHFGNGTRLTVT.